This passage covers 29 T cell receptor beta chains from one sample sequenced in a study of shared clonotypes between healthy human individuals. TCRdb keeps only in-frame clones here, not all; method: immunoSEQ multiplex PCR. The sample comprises over a million clones, nearly 99% of which are singletons, and approximately 0.44% rests with the top ten. Sequencing was performed on naive CD4+ T cells sorted from blood. Stated subset: CD45RA+ positively selected. Receptor source: a man younger than 45 in good health.

This clone was observed once. V gene TRBV18 combines with J gene TRBJ1-5; the D gene is possibly TRBD1 (5 bases). Germline assignment: CDR1 KGHSH and CDR2 LQKENI. The CDR3 totals 16 residues. V gave up 2 bases and J gave up 1 base, with 12 bases separating them. The CDR3 reads CASSPGTPRSNQPQHF. CDR3 sequence (DNA): TGTGCCAGCTCACCAGGGACCCCTAGGAGCAATCAGCCCCAGCATTTT.

This sequence joins TRBV18 and TRBJ1-5; D gene unclear. The CDR3 sequence is 15 residues long. V shed 1 base and J shed 2 bases, with 9 bases lying between them. The germline V gene has CDR1 KGHSH and CDR2 LQKENI. CDR3 protein: CASSPLRAGNQPQHF. The CDR3 nucleotides read TGTGCCAGCTCACCACTGCGGGCCGGCAATCAGCCCCAGCATTTT.

V usage is TRBV18 and J usage is TRBJ1-2; the match to TRBD1 covers 8 bases. The V segment lost 2 bases and the J segment 8 bases; nucleotides outside the gene matches: 7. CDR3 length: 14 residues. Germline CDR1 KGHSH, CDR2 LQKENI. CDR3 in amino acids: CASSPSDRGSGYTF. The CDR3 DNA sequence: TGTGCCAGCTCACCATCAGACAGGGGATCGGGCTACACCTTC.

This chain uses TRBV9 with TRBJ2-2; D is possibly TRBD2 (6 bases). The CDR3 contains 16 residues. V dropped 4 bases and J dropped 4 bases, with 17 bases sitting between them. CDR1 is SGDLS, CDR2 YYNGEE, per germline. CDR3: CASSPSRGAGTGELFF. CDR3 coding DNA: TGTGCCAGCAGCCCGAGTCGGGGAGCGGGCACCGGGGAGCTGTTTTTT.

The chain uses TRBV9 and TRBJ2-5; 9 positions agree with TRBD1. Germline CDR1 and CDR2: SGDLS and YYNGEE. V trimming: 4 bases; J trimming: 2 bases; junction bases outside the gene matches: 3. This CDR3 is built from 14 residues. The CDR3 is CASSKGQGQETQYF. CDR3 in DNA: TGTGCCAGCAGCAAGGGACAGGGACAAGAGACCCAGTACTTC.

The chain uses TRBV7-2 and TRBJ2-1; tentative D call: TRBD2 (6 bases). Deletions cut 3 bases from V and 3 bases from J, with 15 bases between. Per germline, CDR1 SGHTA and CDR2 FQGNSA. This CDR3 has 16 amino acids. Written as DNA, the CDR3 is TGTGCCAGCAGCTTTAGGCGGGGCAACCACTACAATGAGCAGTTCTTC. Protein: CASSFRRGNHYNEQFF.

This rearrangement joins TRBV5-1 to TRBJ2-3; D remains ambiguous. Germline values: CDR1 SGHRS, CDR2 YFSETQ. The CDR3 length is 15 residues. With 6 bases removed from V and 2 bases from J, the gap between germline ends came to 16 bases. The CDR3 reads CASKRVVRLTDTQYF. CDR3 DNA: TGCGCCAGCAAAAGGGTGGTTCGGCTCACAGATACGCAGTATTTT.

The chain joins TRBV5-4 to TRBJ1-1; D is uncertain. Germline CDR1 reads SGHNT; CDR2 reads YYREEE (reference sequence). With 4 bases removed from V and 1 base from J, the gap between germline ends came to 14 bases. This CDR3 has 15 amino acids. CDR3 in amino acids: CASSTRTLGNTEAFF. CDR3 nucleotides: TGTGCCAGCAGCACGAGGACCCTGGGGAACACTGAAGCTTTCTTT.

This chain connects TRBV14 to TRBJ2-1; D perhaps matches TRBD1 (6 bases). Looked up from germline, CDR1 is SGHDN and CDR2 is FVKESK. V lost 3 bases, J lost 4 bases, and 7 bases lay in between. The CDR3 totals 13 residues. CDR3 residues: CASSHGQYNEQFF. CDR3 DNA sequence: TGTGCCAGCAGCCACGGACAGTACAATGAGCAGTTCTTC.

This chain links TRBV5-8 with TRBJ2-2; D not resolved. The CDR3 is 12 residues long. Germline CDR1 is SGHTS and CDR2 is YDEGEE. Trimming removed 4 bases at V and 4 bases at J, with 5 bases between. This CDR3 reads CASSRSTGELFF. The CDR3, as DNA: TGTGCCAGCAGCCGAAGCACCGGGGAGCTGTTTTTT.

The chain recombines TRBV5-6 with TRBJ2-7, with 10 bases identical to TRBD2. The CDR3 runs 15 residues. Per the germline V gene, CDR1 is SGHDT and CDR2 is YYEEEE. Unmatched junction bases numbered 7, after V lost 4 bases and J lost 3 bases. The CDR3 reads CASSHQLAGLYEQYF. In DNA, the CDR3 is TGTGCCAGCAGCCACCAACTAGCGGGACTCTACGAGCAGTACTTC.

CDR3 nucleotide sequence: TGCGCCAGCAGCCAAGATCCCGGCCTGGGAGGCTCTGGAAACACCATATATTTT. Its protein is CASSQDPGLGGSGNTIYF. The rearrangement links TRBV4-1 to TRBJ1-3; D not resolved. Deletions cut 0 bases from V and 0 bases from J, with 15 bases between. This CDR3 has 18 residues. The germline V gene encodes CDR1 MGHRA and CDR2 YSYEKL.

The chain couples TRBV6-1 to TRBJ2-5; D is ambiguous. The CDR3 runs 11 residues. The V and J ends lost 6 bases and 4 bases respectively, with 6 bases between them. Germline V CDR1 and CDR2: MNHNS, SASEGT. As DNA, the CDR3 is TGTGCCAGCAGCTACGGAGAGACCCAGTACTTC. Translation: CASSYGETQYF.

The chain couples TRBV18 to TRBJ2-2, with D unclear. From germline, CDR1 is KGHSH and CDR2 LQKENI. This CDR3 has 13 amino acids. With 6 bases removed from V and 6 bases from J, the gap between germline ends came to 11 bases. Written as DNA, the CDR3 is TGTGCCAGCTCGCCGAGACTCGCCGGGGAGCTGTTTTTT. Translating gives CASSPRLAGELFF. Using reference TRBV18 and TRBJ2-2 for the parts outside the CDR3, the full variable domain is NAGVMQNPRHLVRRRGQEARLRCSPMKGHSHVYWYRQLPEEGLKFMVYLQKENIIDESGMPKERFSAEFPKEGPSILRIQQVVRGDSAAYFCASSPRLAGELFFGEGSRLTVL.

A single count supports this clone. This chain links TRBV6-1 with TRBJ2-5; the match to TRBD2 covers 11 bases. Trimming removed 5 bases from V and 7 bases from J; junction bases left unmatched: 6. The CDR3 consists of 14 residues. The germline gives CDR1 MNHNS, CDR2 SASEGT. The CDR3 bases are TGTGCCAGCAGTAAACTAGCGGGAGAGGCGACCCAGTACTTC. Protein: CASSKLAGEATQYF.

The gene calls are TRBV5-8 and TRBJ2-2; D not resolved. Germline V gene data show CDR1 as SGHTS and CDR2 as YDEGEE. The CDR3 is made up of 14 amino acids. The ends were cut back, 1 base at V and 1 base at J, with 5 bases in the middle. CDR3 nucleotides: TGTGCCAGCAGCTTGATCGGGAACACCGGGGAGCTGTTTTTT. The encoded protein is CASSLIGNTGELFF.

The chain couples TRBV18 to TRBJ2-7; D not resolved. Germline V CDR1 and CDR2: KGHSH, LQKENI. The length of the CDR3 is 12 residues. Trimming cost V 1 base and J 7 bases, with 8 bases left between them. The CDR3: CASSPLGREQYF. The CDR3 DNA sequence: TGTGCCAGCTCACCACTCGGACGAGAGCAGTACTTC.

Here the CDR3 DNA reads TGTGCCAGCAGTGAATGGGGGGACCTCACGTCGGAGACCCAGTACTTC. Translated: CASSEWGDLTSETQYF. The chain uses TRBV25-1 and TRBJ2-5, with TRBD2 as a possible D gene (6 bases). The CDR3 runs to 16 residues. Per germline, CDR1 MGHDK and CDR2 SYGVNS. The ends were cut back, 1 base at V and 5 bases at J, with 17 bases in the middle.

The rearrangement links TRBV5-4 to TRBJ2-1; maybe TRBD2 (7 bases). Germline CDR1 SGHNT, CDR2 YYREEE (reference sequence). Trimming took 3 bases from V and 5 from J, leaving 18 bases between them. This CDR3 has 16 amino acids. The CDR3 sequence is CASSSPRGGGHNEQFF. The CDR3 DNA sequence: TGTGCCAGCAGCTCCCCACGGGGAGGGGGGCACAATGAGCAGTTCTTC.

The chain recombines TRBV2 with TRBJ2-7, with D possibly TRBD2 on 6 matching bases. This CDR3 is built from 17 residues. Trimming stripped 1 base from V and 4 bases from J, with 20 bases between. Germline-derived CDR1 and CDR2 are SNHLY and FYNNEI. The CDR3 region is CASSEVMGELGTYEQYF. The DNA of the CDR3 is TGTGCCAGCAGTGAAGTGATGGGGGAACTCGGGACTTACGAGCAGTACTTC.

The chain combines TRBV4-3 with TRBJ2-1, with 8 bases aligning to TRBD2. The CDR3 is 18 residues long. In germline, CDR1 is LGHNA, CDR2 YSLEER. The junction had 13 bases not matched to a gene; V was cut back by 0 bases and J by 6 bases. The CDR3 DNA reads as TGCGCCAGCAGCCAAGATCCCATTACTAGCGGTGCCCTCAATGAGCAGTTCTTC. Translated, it gives CASSQDPITSGALNEQFF.

The chain carries TRBV28 and TRBJ2-1, with TRBD2 matching over 10 bases. Germline V CDR1 and CDR2: MDHEN, SYDVKM. The V gene end was trimmed by 6 bases and the J gene end by 5 bases; junction bases not matched to a gene: 19. The CDR3 extends over 19 amino acids. CDR3 DNA: TGTGCCAGCAGACTATCCTCCGGTTTAGCGGGAGGCAGGAACAATGAGCAGTTCTTC. Translation: CASRLSSGLAGGRNNEQFF. Looking up the rest from reference TRBV28 and TRBJ2-1 gives the full variable domain: DVKVTQSSRYLVKRTGEKVFLECVQDMDHENMFWYRQDPGLGLRLIYFSYDVKMKEKGDIPEGYSVSREKKERFSLILESASTNQTSMYLCASRLSSGLAGGRNNEQFFGPGTRLTVL.

This clone has just one count. This chain uses TRBV19 with TRBJ1-5; D call uncertain. Germline CDR1 reads LNHDA; CDR2 reads SQIVND (reference sequence). This CDR3 spans 16 amino acids. Trimming stripped 2 bases from V and 0 bases from J, with 11 bases between. Written as DNA, the CDR3 is TGTGCCAGTAGTATAAGGGAGACACATAGCAATCAGCCCCAGCATTTT. Protein sequence: CASSIRETHSNQPQHF. The full variable domain, its missing parts supplied by reference TRBV19 and TRBJ1-5, is DGGITQSPKYLFRKEGQNVTLSCEQNLNHDAMYWYRQDPGQGLRLIYYSQIVNDFQKGDIAEGYSVSREKKESFPLTVTSAQKNPTAFYLCASSIRETHSNQPQHFGDGTRLSIL.

The CDR3 nucleotides read TGTGCCAGCAGCTCGGGCCCTGGGCGCGCAGATACGCAGTATTTT. It codes for CASSSGPGRADTQYF. The chain couples TRBV5-4 to TRBJ2-3; D ambiguous. The CDR3 sequence is 15 residues long. The V gene lost 3 bases and the J gene lost 4 bases, with 15 bases spanning the gap. CDR1 is SGHNT and CDR2 is YYREEE in the germline V gene (reference sequence).

V gene TRBV5-1 combines with J gene TRBJ2-7, with D unresolved. The CDR3 contains 14 residues. Trimming pared 0 bases from V and 0 bases from J, leaving 7 bases between. CDR1 SGHRS and CDR2 YFSETQ come from the germline V gene. The CDR3 region has the DNA TGCGCCAGCAGCTTGGTCGTCGACTCCTACGAGCAGTACTTC. Protein sequence: CASSLVVDSYEQYF.

The rearrangement links TRBV29-1 to TRBJ2-7, with 11 positions matching TRBD2. Germline CDR1 SQVTM, CDR2 ANQGSEA. CDR3 length: 19 amino acids. V was pared by 3 bases and J by 6 bases, with 22 bases of the junction left unmatched. The CDR3 DNA reads as TGCAGCGTTGAGATCCGCCCACGAAGACTACTAGCGGGAGCATTCGAGCAGTACTTC. Protein product: CSVEIRPRRLLAGAFEQYF.

This clone has just a few counts. The CDR3: CASSWPVGGSTGELFF. In nucleotides, the CDR3 is TGCGCCAGCAGCTGGCCGGTTGGGGGTAGCACCGGGGAGCTGTTTTTT. The chain is built from TRBV5-1 and TRBJ2-2; D assignment may be TRBD1 or TRBD2 (5 bases each). The germline V gene encodes CDR1 SGHRS and CDR2 YFSETQ. The CDR3 has 16 residues. V gave up 3 bases and J gave up 4 bases, with 16 bases separating them.

This clone was seen a single time. The chain combines TRBV19 with TRBJ1-4; 7 positions match TRBD1. The CDR3 runs 14 residues. Germline CDR1 is LNHDA and CDR2 is SQIVND (reference sequence). V lost 6 bases to trimming and J lost 8 bases; unmatched junction nucleotides: 9. The CDR3 coding sequence is TGTGCCAGTAGCCGGGACAGATATAGGGAAAAACTGTTTTTT. It codes for CASSRDRYREKLFF.

V and J are TRBV19 and TRBJ2-7; TRBD1 aligns across 7 bases. The ends lost 5 bases at V and 2 bases at J; junction bases unmatched: 6. CDR1 and CDR2 from the germline V gene are LNHDA and SQIVND (reference sequence). This CDR3 comprises 14 residues. CDR3 bases: TGTGCCAGTAGTGAAAGACAGGGCACCTACGAGCAGTACTTC. Residues: CASSERQGTYEQYF. The full variable domain, rest sourced from reference TRBV19 and TRBJ2-7, is DGGITQSPKYLFRKEGQNVTLSCEQNLNHDAMYWYRQDPGQGLRLIYYSQIVNDFQKGDIAEGYSVSREKKESFPLTVTSAQKNPTAFYLCASSERQGTYEQYFGPGTRLTVT.